These 22 T cell receptor beta chains share one sample of origin, sequenced in a study of blood T cells in healthy people across ages. Primed by a sample-barcoded 5' primer and a J-beta primer mix, a second PCR proceeded for roughly 6 to 12 cycles. TCRdb fed the 5' RACE reads into MiXCR, producing one record per CDR3 protein. The sample gives hundreds of thousands of distinct CDR3 sequences, approximately 21% of which show up once; about 3.6% is in the top ten. Sequenced input: blood. Receptors originate from a man between 70 and 80 years old in good health.

This clonotype was seen a handful of times. The chain has TRBV12-3 or TRBV12-4 and TRBJ2-3; weak D call: TRBD1 (5 bases). V lost 6 bases and J lost 6, with 16 bases in between. The CDR3 totals 14 residues. The CDR3, as DNA: TGTGCCAGCAGCTTTCCAGGGCCAAGCGATACGCAGTATTTT. Encoded protein: CASSFPGPSDTQYF.

The rearrangement joins TRBV3-1 to TRBJ2-3, with 10 bases that match TRBD2. CDR3 length equals 17 residues. Per germline, CDR1 LGHDT and CDR2 YNNKEL (reference sequence). J was trimmed by 4 bases and V by 0 bases; bases with no gene match: 7. CDR3 DNA sequence: TGTGCCAGCAGCCAAGAAGGACCTAGCGGGAGCCCAGATACGCAGTATTTT. Protein product: CASSQEGPSGSPDTQYF.

This clonotype was observed a handful of times. The CDR3 region is CASSPSLGTTNTGELFF. The CDR3 bases are TGCGCCAGCAGCCCATCCTTAGGGACAACGAACACCGGGGAGCTGTTTTTT. The chain recombines TRBV5-1 with TRBJ2-2, with D possibly being TRBD1 (6 bases). The V end lost 4 bases, the J end lost 0 bases, and 16 bases lay between the germline ends. This CDR3 comprises 17 residues. Germline V gene sequence: CDR1 SGHRS, CDR2 YFSETQ.

This clonotype was recorded at least ten times. The chain uses TRBV28 and TRBJ2-1, with a possible D match to TRBD2 (6 bases). This CDR3 comprises 15 residues. V was cut by 6 bases and J by 8 bases, with 20 bases left in between. The germline V gene encodes CDR1 MDHEN and CDR2 SYDVKM. In DNA form, the CDR3 reads TGTGCCAGCAGCTTCGGGAGTTTTACCGCGGATGAGCAGTTCTTC. This codes for CASSFGSFTADEQFF.

Remarks on this clonotype: An end of the junction differs from the germline gene, which may be a read error. This chain joins TRBV14 and TRBJ2-2, with D possibly matching TRBD2 (5 bases). This CDR3 is 15 amino acids long. Germline CDR1 SGHDN, CDR2 FVKESK. CDR3 region: CASSLVDGEIGKLFF. CDR3 DNA: TGTGCCAGCAGCCTGGTGGACGGGGAGATCGGGAAGCTGTTTTTT. Full variable domain (outside the CDR3, taken from reference TRBV14 and TRBJ2-2): EAGVTQFPSHSVIEKGQTVTLRCDPISGHDNLYWYRRVMGKEIKFLLHFVKESKQDESGMPNNRFLAERTGGTYSTLKVQPAELEDSGVYFCASSLVDGEIGKLFFGEGSRLTVL.

This chain joins TRBV20-1 and TRBJ1-5; D ambiguous. Trimming took off 7 bases at V and 0 bases at J, with 16 bases between the two ends. Germline V lookup: CDR1 DFQATT, CDR2 SNEGSKA (reference sequence). CDR3 length equals 15 residues. Here the CDR3 DNA reads TGCAGTGGGACGGACGGAAGATATAGCAATCAGCCCCAGCATTTT. It is translated as CSGTDGRYSNQPQHF.

This chain uses TRBV7-8 with TRBJ2-1; 8 bases are shared with TRBD1. Germline CDR1 and CDR2: SGHVS and FQNEAQ. V trimming: 2 bases; J trimming: 15 bases; junction bases outside the gene matches: 12. CDR3 length equals 14 residues. CDR3 sequence: CASSLYAGQGAGFF. The CDR3 region has the DNA TGTGCCAGCAGCTTATACGCCGGGCAGGGGGCCGGGTTCTTC.

This clonotype was seen only a few times. The chain recombines TRBV12-5 with TRBJ1-1; no clear D. The CDR3 extends over 15 amino acids. Germline assignment: CDR1 LGHNT and CDR2 FRNRAP. Trimming pared 0 bases from V and 0 bases from J, leaving 8 bases between. CDR3 bases: TGTGCTAGTGGTTTGGTACTCACGGTGAACACTGAAGCTTTCTTT. This gives the protein CASGLVLTVNTEAFF.

CDR3 sequence: CASSQTRRQETQYF. CDR3 in DNA: TGTGCCAGCAGCCAGACTAGACGGCAAGAGACCCAGTACTTC. This chain connects TRBV5-4 to TRBJ2-5; a possible D gene is TRBD2 (6 bases). V gave up 4 bases and J gave up 2 bases, with 12 bases separating them. The length of the CDR3 is 14 residues. Germline V gene lookup returns CDR1 SGHNT and CDR2 YYREEE (reference sequence). Based on the CDR3 plus reference TRBV5-4 and TRBJ2-5, the full variable domain is ETGVTQSPTHLIKTRGQQVTLRCSSQSGHNTVSWYQQALGQGPQFIFQYYREEENGRGNFPPRFSGLQFPNYSSELNVNALELDDSALYLCASSQTRRQETQYFGPGTRLLVL.

This clonotype turned up a few times. The V call is TRBV14, the J call TRBJ2-1; TRBD1 matches at 10 bases. Germline loops: CDR1 SGHDN, CDR2 FVKESK. V shed 4 bases, J shed 7 bases, and the junction held 7 bases outside the gene matches. This CDR3 region has 15 residues. The CDR3 nucleotides read TGTGCCAGCAGCCTTCGGACAGGGGGTCTGAATGAGCAGTTCTTC. Translating gives CASSLRTGGLNEQFF.

The chain employs TRBV6-2 or TRBV6-3 and TRBJ2-5, with 8 bases lining up with TRBD1. The J call could be wrong; TRBJ2-7 is a better fit for the DNA end. The CDR3 is made up of 14 amino acids. Germline-derived CDR1 and CDR2 are MNHEY and SVGEGT. The CDR3 coding sequence is TGTGCCAGCAGTCCGGACAGGGCAAGGGGCGAGCAGTACTTC. Protein sequence: CASSPDRARGEQYF.

V is TRBV5-1 and J is TRBJ2-4; no firm D call. V lost 0 bases and J 10 bases, leaving 14 bases between the germline ends. The CDR3 runs to 14 residues. Germline V CDR1 and CDR2: SGHRS, YFSETQ. Here the CDR3 reads CASSLAPTDRIQYF. CDR3 nucleotides: TGCGCCAGCAGCTTGGCGCCCACCGATCGGATTCAGTACTTC.

This clonotype has more than one count but fewer than ten. The chain uses TRBV3-1 and TRBJ2-7; TRBD2 matches at 7 bases. The CDR3 spans 14 residues. After removal of 3 bases from V and 2 bases from J, the junction contained 4 bases not matched to a gene. Per germline, CDR1 LGHDT and CDR2 YNNKEL (reference sequence). The CDR3 nucleotides read TGTGCCAGCAGCCAGAGTCTAGCGGCCTACGAGCAGTACTTC. Translating gives CASSQSLAAYEQYF.

The chain has TRBV11-2 and TRBJ2-5; 8 positions agree with TRBD2. TRBJ2-1 explains the end of the DNA better; the J call may be wrong. This CDR3 region has 16 residues. The germline V gene has CDR1 SGHAT and CDR2 FQNNGV. As DNA, the CDR3 is TGTGCCAGCAGCCCACCCATTCGGGAGGGCCGTAATGAGCAGTTCTTC. It translates to CASSPPIREGRNEQFF.

In this sample, this clonotype turned up a few times. The chain couples TRBV7-2 to TRBJ2-5, with 10 bases aligning to TRBD2. Per germline, CDR1 SGHTA and CDR2 FQGNSA. This CDR3 has 15 residues. Losses at the gene ends were 3 bases for V and 5 bases for J; bases not matched to a gene: 6. CDR3 sequence (DNA): TGTGCCAGCAGCTTGTCAGTTAGCGGGAGGGAGACCCAGTACTTC. Its protein is CASSLSVSGRETQYF.

This clonotype was counted a few times. J is TRBJ1-2 and V is TRBV29-1; tentatively, D is TRBD1 (5 bases). The V gene's germline CDR1 is SQVTM and CDR2 ANQGSEA. The CDR3 spans 13 residues. The V gene lost 5 bases and the J gene lost 4 bases, with 14 bases spanning the gap. CDR3 residues: CSVISPGLYGYTF. As DNA, the CDR3 is TGCAGCGTTATCTCGCCGGGACTCTATGGCTACACCTTC. Full variable domain (outside the CDR3, taken from reference TRBV29-1 and TRBJ1-2): SAVISQKPSRDICQRGTSLTIQCQVDSQVTMMFWYRQQPGQSLTLIATANQGSEATYESGFVIDKFPISRPNLTFSTLTVSNMSPEDSSIYLCSVISPGLYGYTFGSGTRLTVV.

There are a few counts of this clonotype. The V call is TRBV20-1, the J call TRBJ2-3, with unresolved D. The CDR3 spans 15 residues. CDR1 is DFQATT and CDR2 is SNEGSKA in the germline V gene (reference sequence). Trimming removed 0 bases from V and 1 base from J, with 11 bases in between. The CDR3 loop is CSAREVTTGTDTQYF. The CDR3 bases are TGCAGTGCTAGAGAAGTCACAACCGGCACAGATACGCAGTATTTT.

The rearrangement links TRBV29-1 to TRBJ2-5, with 7 bases fitting TRBD1. J gave up 2 bases and V 5 bases, and 11 bases lay outside the gene matches. CDR3 length equals 15 residues. The germline gives CDR1 SQVTM, CDR2 ANQGSEA. As DNA, the CDR3 is TGCAGCGTTCGAGCTGGGACAGTCCTACAAGAGACCCAGTACTTC. The encoded protein is CSVRAGTVLQETQYF.

This clonotype has a count of ten or more. The chain couples TRBV5-6 to TRBJ2-7; the D gene is possibly TRBD1 (5 bases). Germline lookup yields CDR1 SGHDT and CDR2 YYEEEE. The V end lost 3 bases, the J end lost 5 bases, and 18 bases lay between the germline ends. The CDR3 runs to 15 residues. In nucleotides, the CDR3 is TGTGCCAGCAGCTGGGGTCCTACAGGTTTCGACGAGCAGTACTTC. This translates into CASSWGPTGFDEQYF.

J is TRBJ2-1 and V is TRBV3-1; 10 bases agree with TRBD1. There are 16 residues in the CDR3. V lost 0 bases and J lost 5; bases outside the gene matches: 4. Germline V gene sequence: CDR1 LGHDT, CDR2 YNNKEL (reference sequence). As DNA, the CDR3 is TGTGCCAGCAGCCAAGATTCCGGGACAGGGGACAATGAGCAGTTCTTC. The encoded protein is CASSQDSGTGDNEQFF.

CDR3 protein: CASTRTGVLSNEKLFF. CDR3 in DNA: TGTGCCAGCACACGTACAGGGGTGTTGTCTAATGAAAAACTGTTTTTT. V and J are TRBV28 and TRBJ1-4, with 7 bases identical to TRBD1. J lost 3 bases, V lost 7 bases, and 11 bases had no gene match. This CDR3 is 16 amino acids long. The germline V gene has CDR1 MDHEN and CDR2 SYDVKM.

This clonotype was seen a single time. The V and J genes are TRBV20-1 and TRBJ2-1, with D possibly TRBD2 on 5 matching bases. Trimming removed 5 bases from V and 0 bases from J, with 14 bases in between. The V gene's germline CDR1 is DFQATT and CDR2 SNEGSKA (reference sequence). The CDR3 spans 15 residues. The CDR3 DNA sequence: TGCAGTGCTGCTAGCCTACTGAGCTCCTACAATGAGCAGTTCTTC. Amino acid sequence: CSAASLLSSYNEQFF.